The text below deals with one T cell receptor (beta chain). The CDR3 has 16 amino acids. Germline trimming cut 1 base from V and 3 bases from J; bases unmatched to any gene: 3. Germline V gene lookup returns CDR1 SGHNT and CDR2 YENEEA. Using immunoSEQ multiplex PCR, the repertoire was profiled, and TCRdb retains in-frame clones only, with some absent. This table holds around 250,000 clones, 75% to 90% found once. This record belongs to a study of blood T cell repertoires in COVID-19. Whole-study context: COVID-19 samples collected from the United States, Italy and Spain covered acute and convalescent phases.

V usage is TRBV11-3 and J usage is TRBJ2-7, with TRBD2 identical over 13 bases. The TCR originated in a man aged 30 to 45 who had recovered from COVID-19. Sequencing was done on a sample of peripheral blood. CDR3 bases: TGTGCCAGCAGCTTAGGGGGACTAGCGGGGAACTACGAGCAGTACTTC. This translates into CASSLGGLAGNYEQYF.